This TCR beta chain stems from a study of T cell responses to AZD1222 COVID-19 vaccine. Study-level points and caveats: CD4 TCRs associated with vaccination spanned spike, dominating at 160-218 and 743-854. Every sample of the repertoires postdated the peak T cell response. It should be noted that donors were predominantly white British and more often female, and clonal diversity was possibly underestimated.

The data were produced by immunoSEQ multiplex PCR, yet TCRdb's version contains in-frame clones alone and is incomplete. The sample lists roughly 120,000 clones, roughly 90% occurring once. Germline-derived CDR1 and CDR2 are SGHTS and YDEGEE. The CDR3 covers 11 residues. V was cut by 2 bases and J by 4 bases, with 1 base left in between. This clone was counted once. Its antigen remains unidentified. The receptor's source is an adult in good health. Source: peripheral blood, taken on day 0 of AZD1222 vaccination. This sequence joins TRBV5-8 and TRBJ1-5; D gene unclear. Here the CDR3 reads CASSFNQPQHF. DNA for the CDR3: TGTGCCAGCAGCTTTAATCAGCCCCAGCATTTT.